This paragraph covers one T cell receptor (beta chain) sequence. It lacks a known antigen. The sample holds no much larger clone one base away, and base qualities are not on file. The library was prepared using 5' RACE. The reads were generated on an Illumina HiSeq 2000. A universal primer binding site was introduced by template switching, and a unique molecular identifier was present in the final cDNA, enabling accurate counting of TCR cDNA molecules. First-strand cDNA for TCR alpha and beta chains was synthesized from specific primers in the conserved constant-segment region. To control for contamination, every cDNA library was double barcoded, receiving both a SMART-Mk sample barcode and Illumina barcodes. TruSeq adapter sequences along with Illumina sample barcodes were introduced in two successive PCR steps. The Illumina HiSeq platform was used with custom primers to sequence TCR alpha and beta cDNA libraries. Per the authors' processing: Unique molecular identifiers were extracted from raw reads with MiGEC, and CDR3 positions were determined with MiXCR. For each individual, recombination models were inferred using an EM algorithm with the repgenHMM and IGoR tools. Shared clonotype analysis was performed with the tcR package in R, normalizing sharing by the product of cloneset sizes. To study raw recombination without the effects of thymic and clonal selection, out-of-frame nonproductive sequences were analyzed. TCRdb took the public reads, trimmed them with fastp at Q25, ran MiXCR for clone calling and kept in-frame beta chains. Rows with one shared CDR3 protein collapse into an entry with the most common genes and DNA. The V and J calls shown here were made by TCRdb, not taken from the authors' results. For this sample there are hundreds of thousands of distinct CDR3 sequences; 20% to 25% appear just once. The ten largest account for about 2.9% of the sample.

The record originates from a study of identical twins listed by TCRdb under 2016. General notes on the study: The study deep-sequenced TCR alpha and beta repertoires from monozygotic twins, unrelated adults of various ages and cord blood to test whether fetal clonotypes persist. To rule out contamination, the twin experiments were replicated at different times with different library preparation protocols.

All donors were healthy Caucasians. The twin cohort comprised three pairs of female monozygotic twins, all aged about 18 to 30 years. Positive isolation kits from Invitrogen were used to isolate the CD4+ and CD8+ T cell populations. Overall study results and their limits: Abundant cord blood beta clonotypes had fewer insertions, young adult naive repertoires showed a similar but weaker trend, and memory repertoires showed no such trend. Invariant T cells such as MAIT and iNKT could partly confound zero-insertion analyses, although diverse VJ usage argued against such confounding for most clonotypes. In beta out-of-frame sequences, excess twin sharing was weaker, because having fewer shared sequences lowered the signal-to-noise ratio. In monozygotic twins, recombination models systematically underestimated out-of-frame TCR alpha sharing, but the models matched the sharing seen between unrelated individuals. Because the same donors could not be followed over many years, the conclusions relied on cross-sectional statistical analysis. Out-of-frame TCR alpha sequences shared between twins showed an excess of low generation-probability sequences compared with coincidental sharing between unrelated individuals.

V was cut back by 6 bases and J by 1 base, leaving a gap of 14 bases between them. The CDR3 starts with the cysteine, ends with the phenylalanine, and has 15 residues. Kept here is only the CDR3 DNA, which spans 45 bases and is read in frame from base 1. These data were also reused for a study on T cells expressing NK-cell markers. The second publication reports: Seven or eight donors provided sorted CD3+CD56+NKG2C+, CD3+CD56+NKG2C- and CD3+CD56-NKG2C+ T-cell subsets, whose TCR beta-chain repertoires were profiled. Among the eight sequenced donors, seven were HCMV-seropositive and one was HCMV-seronegative. To restrict sorting to alphabetaTCR-expressing T cells, an anti-gammadeltaTCR antibody was added in several experiments. In six donors, the dominant CD3+CD56+NKG2C+ clonotypes were among the top 10 CD8+ clonotypes and accounted for about 1.0-7.5% of CD8+ T cells. Those dominant clonotypes were again the most abundant among CD3+CD56-NKG2C+ cells in several donors, at about 28.3-65%. Whether the expanded NKG2C-expressing T cell clones were specific for HCMV antigens remained unclear. All eight donors whose samples were sequenced were randomly selected healthy volunteers, three of them men and five women. A commercial ELISA kit detecting HCMV-specific IgG in serum was used to determine HCMV serostatus. MIGEC was used to demultiplex reads and group the reads by UMI, and MiTCR was used to assemble and quantify clonotypes. To exclude erroneous sequences, only TCR cDNA sequences supported by at least two reads were retained. The tcR package was used for downstream repertoire analysis, and clonotypes were matched across fractions by CDR3 nucleotide sequence plus V segment. Antigen specificity was annotated against VDJdb with VDJmatch, allowing one amino acid substitution in CDR3.

Sequenced input: CD4+ T cells sorted from blood. The V gene is TRBV12-3 or TRBV12-4 and the J gene is TRBJ2-3; the best D guess is TRBD1, with 6 bases matching. This TCR derives from a woman in her late teens or twenties in good health. The CDR3 region: CASRLTGVRTDTQYF. The sequence in DNA is TGTGCCAGCAGGCTGACAGGAGTCCGCACAGATACGCAGTATTTT.